This TCR beta chain was identified in a study of glioma-infiltrating T cells after dendritic cell vaccination. Looking at the study overall: Patients had newly diagnosed or recurrent glioblastoma and received dendritic cell vaccines.

The PCR used 60 V beta and 13 J beta primers. TCRdb's table, derived via immunoSEQ multiplex PCR, lists solely in-frame clones and lacks some. The sample has tens of thousands of clones; about 85% are singletons. Patients had residual fresh-frozen tumor tissue and more than two years of survival data. This CDR3 is built from 15 residues. Deletions cut 4 bases from V and 8 bases from J, with 19 bases between. Looked up from germline, CDR1 is LNHNV and CDR2 is YYDKDF (reference sequence). This TCR was recovered from a human donor with glioblastoma. The sequenced sample was blood, obtained before dendritic cell vaccination. This chain joins TRBV15 and TRBJ2-3; D perhaps matches TRBD2 (5 bases). Here the CDR3 DNA reads TGTGCCACCAGCACGGGGATGGCGGGTTCTCCTACGCAGTATTTT. Translated: CATSTGMAGSPTQYF.